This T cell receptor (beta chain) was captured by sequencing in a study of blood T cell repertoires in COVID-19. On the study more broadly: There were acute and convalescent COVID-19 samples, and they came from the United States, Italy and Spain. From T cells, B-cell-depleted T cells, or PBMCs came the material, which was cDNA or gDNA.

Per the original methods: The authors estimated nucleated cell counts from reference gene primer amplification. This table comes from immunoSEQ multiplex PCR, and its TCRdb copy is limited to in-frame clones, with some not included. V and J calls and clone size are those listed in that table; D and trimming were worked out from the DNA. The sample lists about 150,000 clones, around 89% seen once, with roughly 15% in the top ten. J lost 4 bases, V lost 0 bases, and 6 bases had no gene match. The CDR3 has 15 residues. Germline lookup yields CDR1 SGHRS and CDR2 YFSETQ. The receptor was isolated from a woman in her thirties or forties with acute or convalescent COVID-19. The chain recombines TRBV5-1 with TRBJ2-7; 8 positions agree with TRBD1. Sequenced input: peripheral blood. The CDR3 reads CASSLGARGLYEQYF. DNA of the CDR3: TGCGCCAGCAGCTTGGGGGCCAGGGGGCTATACGAGCAGTACTTC.